Listed below are T cell receptor beta chains from one sample, sequenced in a study of cytomegalovirus exposure and HLA in healthy donors. This table comes from immunoSEQ multiplex PCR, and its TCRdb copy is limited to in-frame clones, with some not included. The data include about 200,000 clones; the top ten clones carry roughly 0.74%. Sequenced input: PBMCs. These receptors were collected from a boy aged 10-17 years in good health and CMV-seronegative. Both conserved end residues are part of each CDR3. D genes are given only for firm matches.

cdr3_aa	d_call	j_call	v_call
CASSLGASRYEQYF	NA	TRBJ2-7	TRBV11-2
CASRSREDSYNSPLHF	NA	TRBJ1-6	TRBV19
CASSPVPGLGNEQFF	NA	TRBJ2-1	TRBV7-9
CASSLVGPHAGELFF	NA	TRBJ2-2	TRBV5-6
CASSLDRTGNSPLHF	TRBD1	TRBJ1-6	TRBV5-1
CASSYTTRDRAFGQYF	TRBD1	TRBJ2-7	TRBV27
CASQDRGNNEKLFF	TRBD1	TRBJ1-4	TRBV19
CASSYRDREETQYF	TRBD1	TRBJ2-5	TRBV28
CAISESSGGANNEQFF	TRBD2	TRBJ2-1	TRBV10-3
CASARRQGAYEKLFF	TRBD1	TRBJ1-4	TRBV12-5
CASSSNRGIAYGYTF	TRBD1	TRBJ1-2	TRBV6-5
CASSPTRVNNSPLHF	NA	TRBJ1-6	TRBV6-5
CSAPDSYEQYF	NA	NA	TRBV20-1
CATAVGGAVNQPQHF	NA	TRBJ1-5	TRBV19
CASSLVLAPETQYF	NA	TRBJ2-5	TRBV7-2
CAWSVVGSGGNQPQHF	NA	TRBJ1-5	TRBV30
CASSPLGGIQYF	NA	TRBJ2-4	TRBV11-1
CASRWGVEGYGYTF	NA	TRBJ1-2	TRBV19
CASSLGHSSYEQYF	NA	TRBJ2-7	TRBV11-2
CASGDLGGDTQYF	NA	TRBJ2-3	TRBV6-5
CASSRTGQPQHF	TRBD1	TRBJ1-5	TRBV19
CATSTTGAFYEQYF	TRBD1	TRBJ2-7	TRBV15
CASSQRAGTSGVGGTDTQYF	TRBD2	TRBJ2-3	TRBV4-2
CASTTGTRANYGYTF	TRBD1	TRBJ1-2	TRBV7-9
CASSPRGDTQYF	NA	TRBJ2-3	TRBV4-1
CASSGLTGVSGNTIYF	NA	TRBJ1-3	TRBV7-6
CASSIDWGENTEAFF	NA	TRBJ1-1	TRBV19
CASSQDISGGPNEQFF	TRBD2	TRBJ2-1	TRBV4-3
CASSLGGNYGYTF	NA	TRBJ1-2	TRBV9